Listed here are 12 T cell receptor beta chains from one sample, sequenced in a study of shared clonotypes between healthy human individuals. As defined, naive CD8 cells were CD45RO-negative and positively selected for CCR7, with terminally differentiated effector memory CD45RA+ cells excluded. Generated by immunoSEQ multiplex PCR, the TCRdb table keeps only in-frame clones and is missing some. The table lists under 1 million clones, over 90% of them singletons, with around 24% in the top ten. The sequenced sample consisted of naive CD8+ T cells sorted from blood. The receptor source for this set is a man between 25 and 39 years old in good health.

V gene TRBV5-4 combines with J gene TRBJ2-1; TRBD2 aligns across 7 bases. This CDR3 comprises 13 residues. Germline CDR1 SGHNT, CDR2 YYREEE (reference sequence). Unmatched junction bases numbered 7, after V lost 5 bases and J lost 8 bases. The CDR3 loop is CASRGGTQDEQFF. The CDR3 coding sequence is TGTGCCAGCAGGGGGGGGACCCAGGATGAGCAGTTCTTC.

The J gene is TRBJ2-3, the V gene TRBV18; no clear D gene. Trimming took off 1 base at V and 2 bases at J, with 4 bases between the two ends. CDR3 size: 13 residues. Germline V gene lookup returns CDR1 KGHSH and CDR2 LQKENI. CDR3 amino acids: CASSPQYTDTQYF. In DNA, the CDR3 is TGTGCCAGCTCACCACAGTACACAGATACGCAGTATTTT. Using reference TRBV18 and TRBJ2-3 for the parts outside the CDR3, the full variable domain is NAGVMQNPRHLVRRRGQEARLRCSPMKGHSHVYWYRQLPEEGLKFMVYLQKENIIDESGMPKERFSAEFPKEGPSILRIQQVVRGDSAAYFCASSPQYTDTQYFGPGTRLTVL.

A single count supports this clone. This sequence joins TRBV5-6 and TRBJ2-7; 8 bases agree with TRBD1. J was trimmed by 6 bases and V by 0 bases; bases with no gene match: 11. Germline assignment: CDR1 SGHDT and CDR2 YYEEEE. The CDR3 length is 16 residues. The CDR3 DNA reads TGTGCCAGCAGCTTGGCCGGGACAGGCCGGCGAAGCGAGCAGTACTTC. Translating gives CASSLAGTGRRSEQYF.

The rearrangement uses TRBV7-8 and TRBJ2-1; 7 bases align to TRBD2. The CDR3 is 16 amino acids. Per the germline V gene, CDR1 is SGHVS and CDR2 is FQNEAQ. Trimming took 3 bases from V and 4 from J; bases not matched to a gene: 9. CDR3 region: CASSLAGRGYYNEQFF. The CDR3 DNA reads as TGTGCCAGCAGCTTGGCAGGGAGGGGCTATTACAATGAGCAGTTCTTC.

This chain joins TRBV4-1 and TRBJ2-7, with TRBD1 matching over 9 bases. The CDR3 is 15 amino acids. Germline V lookup: CDR1 MGHRA, CDR2 YSYEKL. Trimming removed 6 bases from V and 3 bases from J; junction bases left unmatched: 9. The CDR3 is CASSYAPGQGYEQYF. CDR3 bases: TGCGCCAGCAGTTATGCCCCGGGACAGGGCTACGAGCAGTACTTC.

Turning to this clone: This CDR3 is also generated by other DNA sequences in the sample. This chain uses TRBV28 with TRBJ2-1, with a tentative D call TRBD2 (6 bases). Germline-derived CDR1 and CDR2 are MDHEN and SYDVKM. The CDR3 contains 13 residues. Trimming left V 3 bases short and J 4 bases short, with 7 bases between. CDR3 amino acids: CASSFLAYNEQFF. CDR3 bases: TGTGCCAGCAGTTTTCTAGCGTACAATGAGCAGTTCTTC.

The V and J genes are TRBV6-6 and TRBJ2-5, with 9 bases fitting TRBD2. The germline CDR1 and CDR2 sequences are MNHNY and SVGAGI (reference sequence). J gave up 6 bases and V 9 bases, and 11 bases lay outside the gene matches. This CDR3 region has 14 residues. CDR3 region: CASTPGTSPKTQYF. The CDR3 bases are TGTGCCAGTACCCCCGGGACTAGCCCGAAGACCCAGTACTTC.

This clone was observed a single time. J is TRBJ2-7 and V is TRBV7-6; D not certain. Germline values: CDR1 SGHVS, CDR2 FNYEAQ. This CDR3 spans 14 amino acids. V was pared by 2 bases and J by 0 bases, with 8 bases between. The CDR3 region has the DNA TGTGCCAGCAGCTTATACGCAGGCTCCTACGAGCAGTACTTC. Protein: CASSLYAGSYEQYF.

This chain joins TRBV18 and TRBJ2-1, with D perhaps matching TRBD1 (6 bases). V lost 8 bases and J 0 bases, leaving 29 bases between the germline ends. The germline gives CDR1 KGHSH, CDR2 LQKENI. The CDR3 consists of 20 residues. CDR3 sequence: CASRNRSGTNFKSSYNEQFF. The CDR3, as DNA: TGTGCCAGCCGGAATCGGTCCGGGACAAATTTTAAGAGCTCCTACAATGAGCAGTTCTTC.

This clone was detected once. The chain combines TRBV5-1 with TRBJ2-7; TRBD2 aligns across 8 bases. The germline CDR1 and CDR2 sequences are SGHRS and YFSETQ. The CDR3 contains 13 residues. V trimming: 3 bases; J trimming: 7 bases; junction bases outside the gene matches: 6. CDR3 nucleotide sequence: TGCGCCAGCAGCTGGACTAGCCCCCGAGAGCAGTACTTC. It specifies CASSWTSPREQYF.

The V gene is TRBV6-5, the J gene TRBJ2-1; no definite D call. V dropped 6 bases and J dropped 7 bases, with 16 bases sitting between them. Germline CDR1 and CDR2: MNHEY and SVGAGI. This CDR3 comprises 14 residues. The CDR3 region is CASSPISTANEQFF. The CDR3 bases are TGTGCCAGCAGCCCAATCTCAACAGCTAATGAGCAGTTCTTC.

The chain has TRBV19 and TRBJ1-5; TRBD1 matches at 7 bases. V trimming: 1 base; J trimming: 2 bases; junction bases outside the gene matches: 11. CDR1 and CDR2 from the germline V gene are LNHDA and SQIVND (reference sequence). This CDR3 contains 18 residues. CDR3 nucleotides: TGTGCCAGTAGTATAGTTTTCCGGACAGGAGTGCGCAATCAGCCCCAGCATTTT. This codes for CASSIVFRTGVRNQPQHF.